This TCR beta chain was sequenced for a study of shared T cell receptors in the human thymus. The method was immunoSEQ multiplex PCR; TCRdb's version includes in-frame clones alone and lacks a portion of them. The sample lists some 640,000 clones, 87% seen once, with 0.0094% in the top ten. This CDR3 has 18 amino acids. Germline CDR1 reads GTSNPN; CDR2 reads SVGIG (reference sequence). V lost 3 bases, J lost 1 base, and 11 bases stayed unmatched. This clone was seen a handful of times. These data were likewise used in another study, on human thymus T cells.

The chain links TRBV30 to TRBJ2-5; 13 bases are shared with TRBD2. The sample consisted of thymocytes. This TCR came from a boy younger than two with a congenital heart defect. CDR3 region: CAWRRNTGLAGAQETQYF. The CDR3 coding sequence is TGTGCCTGGAGACGGAACACTGGACTAGCGGGGGCCCAAGAGACCCAGTACTTC.